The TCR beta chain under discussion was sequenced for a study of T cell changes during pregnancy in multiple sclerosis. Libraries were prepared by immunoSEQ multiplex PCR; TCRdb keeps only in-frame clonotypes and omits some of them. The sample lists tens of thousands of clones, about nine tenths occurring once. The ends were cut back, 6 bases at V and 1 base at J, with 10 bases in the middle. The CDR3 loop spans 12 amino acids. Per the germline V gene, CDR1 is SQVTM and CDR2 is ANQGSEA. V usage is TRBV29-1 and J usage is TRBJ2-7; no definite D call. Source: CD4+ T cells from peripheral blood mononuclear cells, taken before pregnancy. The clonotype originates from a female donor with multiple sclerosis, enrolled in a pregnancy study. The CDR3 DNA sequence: TGCAGCGTCCGGAGCGTTTCCTACGAGCAGTACTTC. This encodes CSVRSVSYEQYF.